Here is one T cell receptor beta chain with its context. The clone's antigen remains unknown. Per-base qualities were not stored, and no clone one base away is much larger. The CDR3 contains 15 residues, cysteine and phenylalanine counted. Kept here is only the CDR3 DNA, which spans 45 bases and is read in frame from base 1. The germline V gene specifies SGHRS as CDR1 and YFSETQ as CDR2. Germline trimming: 4 bases from V, 4 bases from J; junction bases outside gene matches: 6. The library was made by RT-PCR. The sample was run on an Illumina HiSeq 2500. Starting from the raw public reads, TCRdb applied fastp trimming at Q25, assembled clones with MiXCR and retained in-frame beta chains. All rows with the same CDR3 protein become a single entry with the most common DNA and genes. The sample table shows over 400,000 distinct CDR3 sequences, and 10% to 15% are seen once. The ten largest account for 10% to 15% of the sample.

The data were taken from a study of response to subunit inactivated influenza vaccine (dated by TCRdb to 2017 to 2018). General notes on the study: The study used deep quantitative T cell receptor repertoire profiling to track responses to a trivalent subunit inactivated influenza vaccine. What the work shows at the level of the full study, not this receptor alone: According to the authors, only a limited number of new T cells may be recruited by each seasonal influenza vaccination.

The time point label for this specimen denotes: 45 days after influenza vaccine administration. The rearrangement joined TRBV5-1 to TRBJ2-1; TRBD2 lines up with 9 middle nucleotides. This material consisted of PBMCs from blood, taken 45 days after vaccination. This TCR was recovered from a man aged 45-65 years who received an inactivated influenza vaccine. Donor details come from another sample of the same person, matched by shared clones. This receptor carries the CDR3 CASSNRLAVYNEQFF. DNA sequence: TGCGCCAGCAGCAACCGACTAGCGGTATACAATGAGCAGTTCTTC.